Shown below are 20 T cell receptor beta chains from a single sample sequenced in a study of T cells in Graves' hyperthyroidism and ophthalmopathy. Amplification yielded TCR beta CDR3 regions, with RNA transcripts as the source. The HTBI set primed first-round TCR CDR3 RT-PCR. TCRdb re-derived calls from the multiplex PCR reads in MiXCR, one entry per CDR3 protein. In the table there are hundreds of thousands of distinct CDR3 sequences, around 13% of which are singletons. Sequencing input: blood. The source is a woman under 30 with Graves' hyperthyroidism.

This clonotype was seen at least ten times. The chain links TRBV20-1 to TRBJ2-1; a weak D match, TRBD2 (6 bases). Germline CDR1 is DFQATT and CDR2 is SNEGSKA (reference sequence). This CDR3 contains 15 residues. Trimming pared 6 bases from V and 0 bases from J, leaving 15 bases between. The DNA for the CDR3 is TGCAGTGCCCCCCGTTCCGGGAGCTCCTACAATGAGCAGTTCTTC. Amino acid sequence: CSAPRSGSSYNEQFF.

This clonotype was seen many times. This rearrangement joins TRBV5-7 to TRBJ1-1, with 9 bases that match TRBD1. TRBV5-7 is annotated as an ORF whose role is uncertain. The junction had 8 bases not matched to a gene; V was cut back by 1 base and J by 7 bases. The CDR3 spans 15 residues. CDR3 sequence: CASSLPGQGQGEAFF. The CDR3 DNA follows: TGTGCCAGCAGCTTGCCGGGACAGGGACAGGGTGAAGCTTTCTTT.

On this clonotype: This may arise from a read error, as a much more abundant clone is one base away. The chain carries TRBV20-1 and TRBJ2-7, with D possibly matching TRBD1 (5 bases). V was shortened by 1 base and J by 0 bases, with 10 bases between the two germline ends. The germline CDR1 and CDR2 sequences are DFQATT and SNEGSKA (reference sequence). This CDR3 is 14 amino acids long. In DNA form, the CDR3 reads TGCAGTGCTAGAGTGGCAGGGCCCTCCTACGAGCAGTACTTC. Translation gives CSARVAGPSYEQYF.

With regard to this clonotype: With a much larger clone just one base away, this may be a read error. V is TRBV20-1 and J is TRBJ1-5; TRBD1 is a possible D gene (6 bases). Trimming took 1 base from V and 7 from J, leaving 20 bases between them. Germline values: CDR1 DFQATT, CDR2 SNEGSKA (reference sequence). The CDR3 spans 16 residues. Here the CDR3 DNA reads TGCAGTGCTAGAGGCTTACGGGGGCGGCAGATCCAGCCCCAGCATTTT. This sequence encodes CSARGLRGRQIQPQHF.

This clonotype was observed once. A much larger clone is a single base away; this may be a read error. The chain recombines TRBV4-1 with TRBJ1-1, with D unclear. This CDR3 is built from 17 residues. The germline gives CDR1 MGHRA, CDR2 YSYEKL. The CDR3 nucleotides read TGCGCCAGCAGCCAAGACAGTATGTGGGCCCCGAACGCTGAAGCTTTCTTT. Its translation: CASSQDSMWAPNAEAFF.

This clonotype was recorded many times. V usage is TRBV2 and J usage is TRBJ1-1; the match to TRBD1 covers 7 bases. The germline gives CDR1 SNHLY, CDR2 FYNNEI. CDR3 size: 19 residues. V lost 4 bases, J lost 4 bases, and 21 bases stayed unmatched. CDR3 protein: CASSGGLEGAMLESTEAFF. For the CDR3, the DNA is TGTGCCAGCAGTGGAGGATTGGAGGGGGCGATGTTAGAGAGCACTGAAGCTTTCTTT.

In this sample, this clonotype turned up many times. This sequence joins TRBV20-1 and TRBJ2-1; D gene unclear. This CDR3 has 14 residues. Germline V gene lookup returns CDR1 DFQATT and CDR2 SNEGSKA (reference sequence). Trimming took off 2 bases at V and 0 bases at J, with 8 bases between the two ends. CDR3 loop: CSARLQSSYNEQFF. The CDR3 coding sequence is TGCAGTGCTAGACTACAGAGCTCCTACAATGAGCAGTTCTTC.

This clonotype was observed at least ten times. The chain carries TRBV3-1 and TRBJ2-7; D may be TRBD2 (6 bases). Germline V gene sequence: CDR1 LGHDT, CDR2 YNNKEL (reference sequence). This CDR3 region has 14 residues. V was clipped by 5 bases and J by 2 bases, with 13 bases between them. The CDR3 sequence: CASSWGGGTYEQYF. In DNA, the CDR3 is TGTGCCAGCAGCTGGGGAGGCGGTACCTACGAGCAGTACTTC.

This clonotype was recorded many times. The rearrangement links TRBV24-1 to TRBJ1-1; 7 bases agree with TRBD1. Germline V gene sequence: CDR1 KGHDR, CDR2 SFDVKD. The CDR3 length is 13 residues. The trim removed 2 bases at V and 4 bases at J, leaving 0 bases unmatched. The CDR3 sequence is CATSDYRGTEAFF. CDR3 coding DNA: TGTGCCACCAGTGATTACAGGGGCACTGAAGCTTTCTTT.

A few counts support this clonotype. This clone may be a read error of a much larger clone one base away. CDR3 DNA: TGTGCTAGTGGTTTGGTCCGAGAGAGCTCCTACGAGCAGTTCTTC. This sequence encodes CASGLVRESSYEQFF. This rearrangement joins TRBV12-5 to TRBJ2-7; unclear D gene. The DNA end is more similar to TRBJ2-1, so the J call may be wrong. The CDR3 is 15 amino acids. Germline CDR1 reads LGHNT; CDR2 reads FRNRAP.

This clonotype was counted many times. The V and J genes are TRBV7-3 and TRBJ2-3; no definite D call. V was cut by 4 bases and J by 0 bases, with 8 bases left in between. The CDR3 contains 14 residues. Germline values: CDR1 SGHTA, CDR2 FQGTGA. Here the CDR3 DNA reads TGTGCCAGCAGCTCCCGACGGAGCACAGATACGCAGTATTTT. This encodes CASSSRRSTDTQYF.

The sample holds a few counts of this clonotype. The CDR3 here is CASSVGLGTSGYHNEQFF. Here the CDR3 DNA reads TGTGCCAGCAGCGTAGGGTTGGGGACTAGCGGGTACCACAATGAGCAGTTCTTC. The V call is TRBV9, the J call TRBJ2-1; 12 nucleotides agree with TRBD2. The V gene's germline CDR1 is SGDLS and CDR2 YYNGEE. V gave up 0 bases and J gave up 5 bases; unmatched junction bases: 9. The CDR3 runs to 18 residues.

This clonotype was seen many times. The chain links TRBV12-3 or TRBV12-4 to TRBJ2-1; D is uncertain. Trimming pared 5 bases from V and 4 bases from J, leaving 6 bases between. This CDR3 has 12 amino acids. The CDR3, as DNA: TGTGCCAGCAGTGCGCGATACAATGAGCAGTTCTTC. This encodes CASSARYNEQFF.

The rearrangement uses TRBV20-1 and TRBJ2-4; a possible D gene is TRBD1 (6 bases). CDR1 and CDR2 (germline): DFQATT, SNEGSKA (reference sequence). This CDR3 contains 14 residues. Trimming stripped 3 bases from V and 0 bases from J, with 9 bases between. CDR3 protein: CSASDRSAKNIQYF. In nucleotides, the CDR3 is TGCAGTGCTAGTGACAGGTCAGCCAAAAACATTCAGTACTTC.

This clonotype came up many times. The chain links TRBV6-1 to TRBJ2-7; perhaps TRBD1 as D (6 bases). V lost 8 bases and J lost 2, with 22 bases in between. Germline lookup yields CDR1 MNHNS and CDR2 SASEGT. The CDR3 runs 16 residues. The CDR3 DNA sequence: TGTGCCAGCTCCATGGACAGACCCGGCGCCACCTACGAGCAGTACTTC. Translating it yields CASSMDRPGATYEQYF.

This chain connects TRBV10-2 to TRBJ1-5; 8 bases are shared with TRBD1. Germline CDR1 reads WSHSY; CDR2 reads SAAADI. The V and J ends lost 8 bases and 1 base, in that order; junction bases with no gene match: 10. This CDR3 has 16 amino acids. CDR3 nucleotide sequence: TGCGCCAGCCAAAGTACGACAGGGGCGAGCAATCAGCCCCAGCATTTT. Translating it yields CASQSTTGASNQPQHF.

This clonotype has a handful of counts. V gene TRBV19 combines with J gene TRBJ2-5, with D unresolved. There are 10 residues in the CDR3. Trimming stripped 8 bases from V and 5 bases from J, with 6 bases between. Looked up from germline, CDR1 is LNHDA and CDR2 is SQIVND (reference sequence). CDR3 nucleotide sequence: TGTGCCAGTGGGTTCGAGACCCAGTACTTC. It encodes CASGFETQYF.

This clonotype appeared many times. The J gene is TRBJ2-1, the V gene TRBV4-2; 9 bases map to TRBD2. CDR1 and CDR2 from the germline V gene are LGHNA and YNFKEQ. V shed 2 bases, J shed 8 bases, and the junction held 13 bases outside the gene matches. The CDR3 runs 17 residues. The CDR3 DNA is TGTGCCAGCAGCCAACCCGGAGGAGCGGGAGGCACATATGAGCAGTTCTTC. It specifies CASSQPGGAGGTYEQFF.

This clonotype was observed many times. V gene TRBV28 combines with J gene TRBJ2-1, with D possibly being TRBD1 (5 bases). V was pared by 7 bases and J by 8 bases, with 24 bases between. The CDR3 spans 16 residues. Germline values: CDR1 MDHEN, CDR2 SYDVKM. The CDR3 reads CASNPPQVPRVDEQFF. In DNA form, the CDR3 reads TGTGCCAGCAATCCCCCACAGGTTCCCCGGGTGGATGAGCAGTTCTTC.

This clonotype was detected ten times or more. This chain connects TRBV27 to TRBJ2-7, with 8 bases fitting TRBD1. The CDR3 consists of 14 residues. The V gene end was trimmed by 0 bases and the J gene end by 9 bases; junction bases not matched to a gene: 7. The germline CDR1 and CDR2 sequences are MNHEY and SMNVEV (reference sequence). The CDR3 bases are TGTGCCAGCAGTTTATCGGCTGGACAGGGAGTGCAGTACTTC. It is translated as CASSLSAGQGVQYF.